The present T cell receptor beta chain was sequenced within a study of blood T cell repertoires in COVID-19. On the study more broadly: The study drew acute and convalescent COVID-19 samples from the United States, Italy and Spain. T cells, B-cell-depleted T cells, or PBMCs provided the cDNA or gDNA that served as material.

Participants were aged about 18 to 100 years from about two dozen US areas. Cohorts were based on clinical histories the participants reported. Only in-frame clones appear in the TCRdb table, and some are missing; sequencing was by immunoSEQ multiplex PCR. Altogether under 350,000 clones are present, 86% being singletons, with the ten largest covering 3.5% to 5%. In germline, CDR1 is KGHDR, CDR2 SFDVKD. This CDR3 has 14 residues. J gave up 9 bases and V 4 bases, and 9 bases lay outside the gene matches. The J gene is TRBJ2-7, the V gene TRBV24-1; the match to TRBD1 covers 9 bases. The sequencing sample was made of PBMCs or T cells enriched from blood (not recorded which). This TCR was recovered from a man aged 25 to 40 who had recovered from COVID-19. CDR3 region: CATSESRDRAGQYF. CDR3 DNA: TGTGCCACCAGTGAGTCCCGGGACAGGGCCGGGCAGTACTTC.